This record looks at one T cell receptor (beta chain) sequence and its context. Antigen unknown. TCRdb derives one entry per CDR3 protein from the 5' RACE reads, leaving out DNA. This sample's table has 400,000 to 450,000 distinct CDR3 sequences. The sample comes from a study of T cells expressing NK-cell markers. For the study at large: TCR beta repertoires came from sorted CD3+CD56+NKG2C+, CD3+CD56+NKG2C- and CD3+CD56-NKG2C+ T cells. Notes on the study in general: One observes that, in several donors, these clonotypes were also the leading ones within the CD3+CD56-NKG2C+ fraction.

This CDR3 is built from 11 residues. Germline CDR1 MDHEN, CDR2 SYDVKM. This clonotype originated in a woman aged 18 to 69 in good health. The rearrangement joins TRBV28 to TRBJ2-7; absent DNA, TCRdb's TRBD1 call cannot be checked. Sequencing input: blood T cells: a sorted CD56 or NKG2C T cell subset, CD4+ or CD8+ T cells, or bulk PBMC T cells (not recorded which). The CDR3 spells CASSRDGEQYF.